A selection of T cell receptor beta chains follows, all from one sample in a study of follicular helper T cells after annual influenza vaccination. Produced via immunoSEQ multiplex PCR; TCRdb's table is partial and in-frame only. The repertoire holds 650 to 800 clones, with 75% to 85% as singletons. The material was CXCR5+ CD38+ circulating T follicular helper cells from blood, obtained on the day of influenza vaccination. All receptors come from an adult who received the influenza vaccine. Each CDR3 is given with its conserved first and last residue. The D gene is left open where the match is weak. Clone size is stated in some rows and not others, as once, few, many or a class when expanded.

d_call,clone_size,v_call,j_call,cdr3_aa,cdr3_nt
-,-,TRBV4-2,TRBJ2-3,CASSQTPDSTDTQYF,TGTGCCAGCAGCCAAACCCCGGACAGCACAGATACGCAGTATTTT
TRBD1,-,TRBV29-1,TRBJ2-2,CSVSTGGAVTGELFF,TGCAGCGTTTCCACAGGGGGCGCGGTCACCGGGGAGCTGTTTTTT
-,few,TRBV2,TRBJ1-5,CASSDSTGHSQPQHF,TGTGCCAGCAGTGATAGTACAGGGCACAGTCAGCCCCAGCATTTT
-,-,TRBV6-5,TRBJ1-5,CASSYDRSNQPQHF,TGTGCCAGCAGTTACGACCGTAGCAATCAGCCCCAGCATTTT
-,few,TRBV14,TRBJ2-2,CASSQDLVVTGELFF,TGTGCCAGCAGCCAAGATCTGGTGGTGACCGGGGAGCTGTTTTTT
TRBD1,-,TRBV2,TRBJ1-4,CASSPGTAATNEKLFF,TGTGCCAGCAGCCCCGGGACAGCTGCCACTAATGAAAAACTGTTTTTT
TRBD1,few,TRBV11-1,TRBJ2-7,CASSPGTGGVEQYF,TGTGCCAGCAGCCCCGGGACAGGGGGTGTCGAGCAGTACTTC
-,few,TRBV2,TRBJ1-5,CASSGTVNSNQPQHF,TGTGCCAGCAGTGGGACAGTTAATAGCAATCAGCCCCAGCATTTT
-,-,TRBV27,TRBJ1-6,CASSLGSAYSPLHF,TGTGCCAGCAGTTTAGGCAGTGCCTATTCACCCCTCCACTTT
-,-,TRBV20-1,TRBJ2-7,CSASDVYEQYF,TGCAGTGCCTCGGACGTTTACGAGCAGTACTTC
-,-,TRBV27,TRBJ1-2,CASSIQGRSYGYTF,TGTGCCAGCAGCATACAGGGACGGAGCTATGGCTACACCTTC
TRBD2,-,TRBV5-1,TRBJ2-5,CASGLAGAEETQYF,TGCGCCAGCGGACTAGCGGGGGCGGAAGAGACCCAGTACTTC
TRBD2,-,TRBV2,TRBJ2-6,CASSPGLAGGFFLAGANVLTF,TGTGCCAGCAGTCCGGGACTAGCGGGGGGCTTCTTTTTAGCTGGGGCCAACGTCCTGACTTTC
TRBD1,-,TRBV7-2,TRBJ1-5,CASSLVGTEGQPQHF,TGTGCCAGCAGCTTAGTGGGGACAGAGGGTCAGCCCCAGCATTTT
TRBD1,few,TRBV7-9,TRBJ2-7,CASSLYPGQGNEQYF,TGTGCCAGCAGCTTATACCCGGGACAGGGCAACGAGCAGTACTTC
-,-,TRBV9,TRBJ1-1,CASSVRGGGNTEAFF,TGTGCCAGCAGCGTAAGAGGGGGTGGGAACACTGAAGCTTTCTTT
TRBD2,-,TRBV11-1,TRBJ2-7,CASRPPGTSEYEQYF,TGTGCCAGCAGGCCCCCCGGGACTAGCGAATACGAGCAGTACTTC
-,once,TRBV4-2,TRBJ2-3,CASSQDLQAPLSTDTQYF,TGTGCCAGCAGCCAAGATCTTCAGGCCCCTCTGAGCACAGATACGCAGTATTTT
-,-,TRBV6-5,TRBJ2-1,CASTLSDGNEQFF,TGTGCCAGCACCCTCTCGGATGGGAATGAGCAGTTCTTC
-,-,TRBV15,TRBJ1-4,CATSRQRGPTGKLFF,TGTGCCACCAGCAGACAGCGGGGCCCGACTGGAAAACTGTTTTTT
-,-,TRBV7-7,TRBJ2-5,CASSSTHSRTQYF,TGTGCCAGCAGCTCAACGCACAGTCGGACCCAGTACTTC
-,-,TRBV6-6,TRBJ1-1,CASSYRLTDEAFF,TGTGCCAGCAGTTACCGACTGACAGATGAAGCTTTCTTT
-,few,TRBV2,TRBJ1-5,CASSEQGWDQPQHF,TGTGCCAGCAGTGAGCAGGGATGGGATCAGCCCCAGCATTTT
-,few,TRBV10-3,TRBJ1-1,CAVRDTNTEAFF,TGTGCCGTCCGGGACACGAACACTGAAGCTTTCTTT
TRBD1,-,TRBV6-5,TRBJ1-2,CASRREQGGGYTF,TGTGCCAGCAGGCGAGAACAGGGGGGTGGCTACACCTTC
-,-,TRBV18,TRBJ2-7,CASSPGNRDHEQYF,TGTGCCAGCTCACCGGGAAACAGGGACCACGAGCAGTACTTC
-,-,TRBV5-1,TRBJ2-7,CASSPGQFSYEQYF,TGCGCCAGCAGCCCAGGACAGTTCTCCTACGAGCAGTACTTC
TRBD1,-,TRBV6-1,TRBJ2-1,CASSLDRGTGNEQFF,TGTGCCAGCAGCTTAGACAGGGGGACGGGAAATGAGCAGTTCTTC
TRBD2,-,TRBV10-3,TRBJ2-5,CAISHLAGGRQETQYF,TGTGCCATCAGCCATCTAGCGGGGGGGCGGCAAGAGACCCAGTACTTC
-,-,TRBV27,TRBJ1-2,CASSLGGGVYGYTF,TGTGCCAGCAGTTTGGGCGGGGGGGTCTATGGCTACACCTTC
-,-,TRBV21-1,TRBJ1-1,CASSLGVAIRTEAFF,TGTGCCAGCAGTTTGGGTGTAGCAATTCGCACTGAAGCTTTCTTT
-,-,TRBV4-2,TRBJ1-2,CASSQDRVDRGYTF,TGTGCCAGCAGCCAAGACAGGGTAGATAGGGGCTACACCTTC
TRBD1,-,TRBV6-1,TRBJ1-4,CASGTGIFRGHLFF,TGTGCCAGCGGGACAGGTATCTTCCGGGGGCATCTGTTTTTT
TRBD2,-,TRBV5-4,TRBJ2-3,CASSRRLAGGSYSTDTQYF,TGTGCCAGCAGCCGAAGACTAGCGGGGGGATCGTATAGCACAGATACGCAGTATTTT